The clone carrying this TCR beta chain was found a few times. The sample is drawn from a study of T cell repertoires in aging, cancer and after chemotherapy. The template was genomic DNA from peripheral blood, not RNA. TRB rearrangements spanning V, D and J were amplified using mixed TRB-A/B primers. TCRdb reanalysed the multiplex PCR reads using MiXCR and keeps one entry per CDR3 protein. The profile shows about 9,400 distinct CDR3 sequences, 35% to 45% of them singletons. Germline-derived CDR1 and CDR2 are SGHDT and YYEEEE. This CDR3 has 14 residues. V was cut by 7 bases and J by 1 base, with 15 bases left in between.

The chain carries TRBV5-6 and TRBJ2-7; D call uncertain. Material for sequencing was blood. The receptor's source is a human donor in good health. The CDR3 DNA follows: TGTGCCAGCCGCCTCGGCACCTATTCCTACGAGCAGTACTTC. Its protein is CASRLGTYSYEQYF. Using reference TRBV5-6 and TRBJ2-7 for the parts outside the CDR3, the full variable domain is DAGVTQSPTHLIKTRGQQVTLRCSPKSGHDTVSWYQQALGQGPQFIFQYYEEEERQRGNFPDRFSGHQFPNYSSELNVNALLLGDSALYLCASRLGTYSYEQYFGPGTRLTVT.